The T cell receptor (beta chain) under discussion was sequenced for a study of patients and donors after allogeneic stem cell transplantation. TCRdb re-called the RT-PCR reads through MiXCR, storing one row per CDR3 protein. The sample lists 410,000 or so distinct CDR3 sequences; 16% were seen once. The ends were cut back, 8 bases at V and 2 bases at J, with 16 bases in the middle. Per germline, CDR1 MNHEY and CDR2 SVGEGT. This CDR3 spans 14 amino acids. The sequence was obtained from a human donor who was either an allogeneic HSCT recipient or a stem cell or donor lymphocyte infusion donor (not recorded which). It is not recorded whose cells these are; they may come from a transplant donor. The chain employs TRBV6-2 or TRBV6-3 and TRBJ2-7; D is perhaps TRBD1 or TRBD2 (5 bases each). The sequenced sample consisted of blood, either unsorted or a sorted T cell fraction (not recorded which). The CDR3 region is CASLRDGYTYEQYF. CDR3 DNA: TGTGCCAGCCTCCGGGACGGCTATACCTACGAGCAGTACTTC.